The 17 T cell receptor beta chains below were found in one sample sequenced in a study of PD-L1 blockade in urothelial cancer (TCRdb year 2017). The receptor library was made with the immunoSEQ multiplex PCR assay. This is the immuneACCESS table as TCRdb keeps it, with only in-frame sequences that have V and J called. A part of the clones is gone; compared with another copy, unresolved V genes explain less than half, and the rest is unexplained. The sample table holds 90,000 to 100,000 clones, of which around 90% were seen once. The ten biggest clones cover approximately 1.5% of the sample. The sample's time point label is to be understood as: pretreatment peripheral blood. Sequenced material: PBMCs, taken around atezolizumab (anti-PD-L1) treatment. These TCRs come from a man in his sixties with urothelial cancer.

This clone was detected only a few times. J is TRBJ1-1 and V is TRBV6-6; weak D call: TRBD1 (6 bases). This CDR3 is built from 16 residues. The germline V gene encodes CDR1 MNHNY and CDR2 SVGAGI (reference sequence). V was clipped by 6 bases and J by 0 bases, with 17 bases between them. This chain's CDR3 is CASSATGQGMNTEAFF. CDR3 nucleotides: TGTGCCAGCAGCGCCACAGGGCAGGGGATGAACACTGAAGCTTTCTTT.

The table lists this clone with a few counts. The chain has TRBV15 and TRBJ2-1; the match to TRBD2 covers 7 bases. Germline lookup yields CDR1 LNHNV and CDR2 YYDKDF (reference sequence). The CDR3 spans 15 residues. J was trimmed by 0 bases and V by 9 bases; bases with no gene match: 8. CDR3 sequence: CATLIAGNSYNEQFF. The CDR3 DNA reads TGTGCCACGCTTATAGCGGGCAACTCCTACAATGAGCAGTTCTTC.

This rearrangement joins TRBV12-1 to TRBJ2-7; TRBD1, the D gene given by the table, was not confirmed from the DNA. TRBV12-1 is a known pseudogene. CDR3 length: 15 amino acids. The CDR3 spells CASSFLDRTYYEQYF. In DNA, the CDR3 is TGTGCCAGCAGCTTCTTGGACAGAACCTACTACGAGCAGTACTTC.

The V and J genes are TRBV19 and TRBJ2-1; 7 nucleotides agree with TRBD1. Unmatched junction bases numbered 6, after V lost 5 bases and J lost 2 bases. This CDR3 spans 15 amino acids. The germline V gene encodes CDR1 LNHDA and CDR2 SQIVND (reference sequence). CDR3 DNA: TGTGCCAGTAGTTTGGAACAGGGGACCTACAATGAGCAGTTCTTC. Amino acid sequence: CASSLEQGTYNEQFF.

The V call is TRBV19, the J call TRBJ1-1, with a possible D match to TRBD1 (5 bases). The length of the CDR3 is 13 residues. V was cut by 5 bases and J by 3 bases, with 10 bases left in between. From germline, CDR1 is LNHDA and CDR2 SQIVND (reference sequence). The CDR3 DNA follows: TGTGCCAGTAGTCCCACAGGCGACACTGAAGCTTTCTTT. Amino acids: CASSPTGDTEAFF.

The chain has TRBV7-3 and TRBJ2-1; TRBD2 matches 11 bases. CDR1 SGHTA and CDR2 FQGTGA come from the germline V gene. The V segment lost 5 bases and the J segment 8 bases; nucleotides outside the gene matches: 8. The CDR3 has 15 amino acids. CDR3 sequence (DNA): TGTGCCAGCAGCCCCTCTAGCGGGAGGTTCGATGAGCAGTTCTTC. It specifies CASSPSSGRFDEQFF.

The genes are TRBV7-8 and TRBJ1-1; no clear D. Germline V gene sequence: CDR1 SGHVS, CDR2 FQNEAQ. V shed 4 bases and J shed 4 bases, with 7 bases lying between them. The CDR3 consists of 12 residues. Here the CDR3 reads CASSYRGTEAFF. The CDR3 region has the DNA TGTGCCAGCAGCTACCGGGGCACTGAAGCTTTCTTT.

This chain links TRBV5-4 with TRBJ2-6, with D tentatively TRBD1 (5 bases). V shed 0 bases and J shed 1 base, with 11 bases lying between them. Looked up from germline, CDR1 is SGHNT and CDR2 is YYREEE (reference sequence). The CDR3 extends over 17 amino acids. The CDR3 protein is CASSLDRSRSGANVLTF. CDR3 DNA: TGTGCCAGCAGCTTGGACAGGTCGCGATCTGGGGCCAACGTCCTGACTTTC.

The chain joins TRBV10-3 to TRBJ1-2; 7 bases map to TRBD1. The CDR3 has 19 residues. With 3 bases clipped from V and 0 bases from J, the junction kept 16 bases outside the gene matches. The V gene's germline CDR1 is ENHRY and CDR2 SYGVKD. CDR3 residues: CAISDARGYLSSPNYGYTF. The DNA of the CDR3 is TGTGCCATCAGTGACGCCAGGGGGTACCTCTCGTCTCCTAACTATGGCTACACCTTC.

The rearrangement uses TRBV28 and TRBJ2-5, with D uncertain. The J call may be wrong; the DNA end is better matched by TRBJ2-7. The germline V gene has CDR1 MDHEN and CDR2 SYDVKM. The length of the CDR3 is 13 residues. The CDR3 DNA reads as TGTGCCAGCAGCGAGGCATCTGTCTACGAGCAGTACTTC. It yields the protein CASSEASVYEQYF.

This rearrangement joins TRBV7-9 to TRBJ2-5; TRBD2 aligns across 8 bases. Germline CDR1 reads SEHNR; CDR2 reads FQNEAQ (reference sequence). V shed 4 bases and J 5 bases; nucleotides not matched to a gene: 15. This CDR3 has 17 residues. The CDR3 coding sequence is TGTGCCAGCAGCTACCGCCCCAGCGGGGGTGGGACGGAGACCCAGTACTTC. Protein product: CASSYRPSGGGTETQYF.

This sequence joins TRBV19 and TRBJ2-7; 9 nucleotides match TRBD1. V dropped 3 bases and J dropped 3; count of bases not matched to a gene: 6. This CDR3 has 15 amino acids. Germline V gene sequence: CDR1 LNHDA, CDR2 SQIVND (reference sequence). CDR3 protein: CASSISTGGGYEQYF. Here the CDR3 DNA reads TGTGCCAGTAGTATCTCCACAGGGGGCGGCTACGAGCAGTACTTC.

This clone was counted between two and nine times. This chain joins TRBV5-6 and TRBJ1-1; perhaps TRBD1 as D (5 bases). In germline, CDR1 is SGHDT, CDR2 YYEEEE. V was shortened by 0 bases and J by 0 bases, with 12 bases between the two germline ends. CDR3 size: 16 residues. CDR3 protein: CASSLVRDRMNTEAFF. In DNA form, the CDR3 reads TGTGCCAGCAGCTTGGTGCGGGACCGTATGAACACTGAAGCTTTCTTT. Full variable domain (missing parts from reference TRBV5-6 and TRBJ1-1): DAGVTQSPTHLIKTRGQQVTLRCSPKSGHDTVSWYQQALGQGPQFIFQYYEEEERQRGNFPDRFSGHQFPNYSSELNVNALLLGDSALYLCASSLVRDRMNTEAFFGQGTRLTVV.

CDR3 nucleotide sequence: TGTGCCAGCAGTCCGACAGGGGGCGGCAGGGAAAAACTGTTTTTT. It yields the protein CASSPTGGGREKLFF. This chain joins TRBV28 and TRBJ1-4; 10 bases agree with TRBD1. The CDR3 consists of 15 residues. The ends lost 5 bases at V and 8 bases at J; junction bases unmatched: 8. Germline values: CDR1 MDHEN, CDR2 SYDVKM.

The chain recombines TRBV18 with TRBJ1-4, with D tentatively TRBD1 (6 bases). The CDR3 is 15 residues long. V was shortened by 3 bases and J by 7 bases, with 15 bases between the two germline ends. Per the germline V gene, CDR1 is KGHSH and CDR2 is LQKENI. The CDR3 nucleotides are TGTGCCAGCTCACCCTACAGGGATATAAGTGAAAAACTGTTTTTT. Its translation is CASSPYRDISEKLFF.

The rearrangement uses TRBV29-1 and TRBJ2-1; TRBD1 is a possible D gene (6 bases). This CDR3 comprises 12 residues. Germline CDR1 reads SQVTM; CDR2 reads ANQGSEA. The germline V and J ends were trimmed by 6 bases and 10 bases, with 16 bases remaining between them. This CDR3 reads CSVLPTGQEQFF. The CDR3 DNA sequence: TGCAGCGTCCTACCGACAGGACAGGAGCAGTTCTTC.

The chain recombines TRBV19 with TRBJ1-2; perhaps TRBD1 as D (6 bases). Germline CDR1 reads LNHDA; CDR2 reads SQIVND (reference sequence). The CDR3 extends over 14 amino acids. Trimming took off 4 bases at V and 4 bases at J, with 13 bases between the two ends. CDR3 loop: CASSTTGRAYGYTF. Written as DNA, the CDR3 is TGTGCCAGTAGTACGACAGGTCGGGCCTATGGCTACACCTTC.